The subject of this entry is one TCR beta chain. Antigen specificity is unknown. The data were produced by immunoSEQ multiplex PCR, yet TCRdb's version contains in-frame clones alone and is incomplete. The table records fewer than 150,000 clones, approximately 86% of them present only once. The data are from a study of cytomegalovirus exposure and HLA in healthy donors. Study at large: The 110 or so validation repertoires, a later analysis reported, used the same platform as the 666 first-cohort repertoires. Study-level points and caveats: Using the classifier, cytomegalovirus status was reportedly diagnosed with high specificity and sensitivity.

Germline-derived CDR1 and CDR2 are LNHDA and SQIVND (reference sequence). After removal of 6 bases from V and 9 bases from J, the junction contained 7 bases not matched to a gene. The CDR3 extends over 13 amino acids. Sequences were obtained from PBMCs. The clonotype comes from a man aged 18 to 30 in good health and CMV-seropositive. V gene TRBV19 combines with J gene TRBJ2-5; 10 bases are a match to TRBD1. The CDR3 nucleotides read TGTGCCAGTAGGTGGAGACAGGGGGCTCCCCAGTACTTC. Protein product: CASRWRQGAPQYF.